This TCR beta chain was captured by sequencing in a study of vaccination and CD4 T cells after COVID-19. Study details: Median time from second vaccine dose to sampling was just over 70 days (14 to 241).

Cultured CD4+ T-cell DNA underwent Oncomine TCR Beta short-read sequencing. Using the QIAamp micro DNA kit, genomic DNA was extracted from the CD4+ T cells that had been cultured. Using its own MiXCR run on the PCR reads, TCRdb lists one record per CDR3 protein. In the table there are about 12,000 distinct CDR3 sequences, 30% to 40% of which are singletons. Indicated treatment: roughly 11-day PBMC culture with coronavirus spike peptide pools or control peptides (ViraFEST assay). Whole-study findings and limits: Convalescent patients displayed spike mono-reactivity in 304 of 307 vaccine-specific clones. A comparatively limited set of convalescent patients was examined, with no early post-infection timepoints.

CDR1 and CDR2 from the germline V gene are LNHDA and SQIVND (reference sequence). CDR3 length equals 18 residues. Losses at the gene ends were 3 bases for V and 0 bases for J; bases not matched to a gene: 10. Comment on this clonotype: Its target is unknown.

Specimen: CD4+ T cells from blood, cultured in vitro, collected before SARS-CoV-2 vaccination. This clonotype was sampled from a human donor who received a COVID-19 vaccine. The chain recombines TRBV19 with TRBJ1-1; 10 nucleotides agree with TRBD1. This chain's CDR3 is CASSISTGGSLMNTEAFF. The CDR3 DNA reads as TGTGCCAGTAGTATTTCGACAGGGGGCTCCCTTATGAACACTGAAGCTTTCTTT.